This entry concerns a single T cell receptor (beta chain). The antigen is not known. This sample is part of a study of beta chain features in type 1 diabetes. Regarding the study as a whole: All four CD4+ subsets of Type 1 diabetes patients contained TCRB CDR3s that were moderately but significantly shorter. Within the patient group, naive, central memory and Treg TCRB repertoires appeared more similar to each other than within healthy donors.

In total, each donor contributed a single heparinised blood draw that averaged roughly 100 mL. Sorting gave populations that all exceeded 95% purity. Expressed TCRB transcripts were sequenced because the isolated RNA had all been reverse transcribed beforehand. Average reads per stem cell-like memory T cell sample were roughly 960,000. Profiling relied on immunoSEQ multiplex PCR, and the TCRdb table lists in-frame clones only, not all of them. The table records some 22,000 clones, more than 45% of them present only once. The ends were cut back, 2 bases at V and 1 base at J, with 11 bases in the middle. Germline CDR1 reads LNHNV; CDR2 reads YYDKDF (reference sequence). The CDR3 length is 15 residues.

The sample was stem cell memory CD4+ T cells from blood. This rearrangement joins TRBV15 to TRBJ2-5; tentative D call: TRBD2 (6 bases). This TCR came from a man between 18 and 29 years old with type 1 diabetes. The CDR3 loop is CATSRSSAPQETQYF. CDR3 nucleotides: TGTGCCACCAGCAGATCTAGCGCGCCCCAAGAGACCCAGTACTTC. Drawing the rest from reference TRBV15 and TRBJ2-5, the complete variable domain is DAMVIQNPRYQVTQFGKPVTLSCSQTLNHNVMYWYQQKSSQAPKLLFHYYDKDFNNEADTPDNFQSRRPNTSFCFLDIRSPGLGDTAMYLCATSRSSAPQETQYFGPGTRLLVL.